This T cell receptor (beta chain) derives from a study of blood T cell repertoires in COVID-19. This clone was picked up one time. Sequencing used immunoSEQ multiplex PCR; TCRdb keeps in-frame clones, though not all of them. Of roughly 100,000 clones in the sample, 79% were seen once. CDR1 SGHNT and CDR2 YYREEE come from the germline V gene (reference sequence). Trimming removed 4 bases from V and 7 bases from J; junction bases left unmatched: 8. The CDR3 spans 14 residues. Sequenced: peripheral blood. This sequence originates from a woman older than 75 with active or convalescent COVID-19. The chain employs TRBV5-4 and TRBJ1-2, with 9 bases identical to TRBD1. The CDR3 reads CASSPEQGAGGYTF. CDR3 DNA sequence: TGTGCCAGCAGCCCGGAACAGGGGGCCGGTGGCTACACCTTC. Variable domain in full (rest from reference TRBV5-4 and TRBJ1-2): ETGVTQSPTHLIKTRGQQVTLRCSSQSGHNTVSWYQQALGQGPQFIFQYYREEENGRGNFPPRFSGLQFPNYSSELNVNALELDDSALYLCASSPEQGAGGYTFGSGTRLTVV.